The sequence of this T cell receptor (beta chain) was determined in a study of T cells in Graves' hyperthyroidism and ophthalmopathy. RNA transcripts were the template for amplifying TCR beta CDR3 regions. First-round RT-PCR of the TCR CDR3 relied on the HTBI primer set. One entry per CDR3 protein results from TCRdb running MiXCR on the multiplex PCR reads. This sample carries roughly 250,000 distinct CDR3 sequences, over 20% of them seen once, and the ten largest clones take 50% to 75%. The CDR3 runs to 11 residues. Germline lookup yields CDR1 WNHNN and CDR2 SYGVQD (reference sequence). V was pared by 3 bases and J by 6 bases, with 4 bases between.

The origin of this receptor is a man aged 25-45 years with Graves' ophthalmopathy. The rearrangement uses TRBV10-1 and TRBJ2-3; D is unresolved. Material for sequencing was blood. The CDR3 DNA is TGCGCCAGCAGTGATTGGGATACGCAGTATTTT. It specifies CASSDWDTQYF.